A selection of T cell receptor beta chains follows, all from one sample in a study of OX40 agonist ivuxolimab in advanced cancers. Profiling relied on immunoSEQ multiplex PCR, and the TCRdb table lists in-frame clones only, not all of them. In the table there are tens of thousands of clones, 87% of which are singletons. Source: CD4+ or CD8+ T cells sorted from blood, taken in a trial of the OX40 agonist ivuxolimab. These receptors all come from an adult with an advanced solid tumor such as melanoma, head and neck, liver or kidney cancer. Both conserved end residues are trimmed from each CDR3. For some rows the clone size is stated as once, few or many, or as a class when expanded; others skip it.

v_gene: TRBV7-2
abundance: -
CDR3aa: ASSPERNRLNTEAF

v_gene: TRBV6-6
abundance: -
CDR3aa: ASSSGTANYGYT

v_gene: TRBV5-1
abundance: -
CDR3aa: ASSSAASAGNTIY

v_gene: TRBV25-1
abundance: -
CDR3aa: ASSEYNWDRDVYGYT

v_gene: TRBV6-5
abundance: -
CDR3aa: ASSKRDSNQPQH

v_gene: TRBV12-1
abundance: -
CDR3aa: ARRRRARVGQTDTQY

v_gene: TRBV29-1
abundance: -
CDR3aa: SVEGGHSYTEAF

v_gene: TRBV29-1
abundance: -
CDR3aa: SVERIRPNYGYT

v_gene: TRBV9
abundance: few
CDR3aa: ASSRLWIDTGELF

v_gene: TRBV6-6
abundance: -
CDR3aa: ASRGGRSNTGELF

v_gene: TRBV5-5
abundance: -
CDR3aa: ASSSSLDTEAF

v_gene: TRBV28
abundance: -
CDR3aa: ASSLGGRAANEQF

v_gene: TRBV5-6
abundance: -
CDR3aa: ASSLIGGAPLNSNYGYT

v_gene: TRBV7-2
abundance: -
CDR3aa: ASGTSGILVTQY

v_gene: TRBV28
abundance: -
CDR3aa: ASSLLGGQPQH

v_gene: TRBV18
abundance: -
CDR3aa: ASSPPRRVGENEQY

v_gene: TRBV2
abundance: -
CDR3aa: ASRPGTGNQPQH

v_gene: TRBV27
abundance: -
CDR3aa: ASSSRWTGGDYGYT

v_gene: TRBV19
abundance: -
CDR3aa: ASTLTGGISNQPQH

v_gene: TRBV14
abundance: -
CDR3aa: TSSQLQGSTGELF

v_gene: TRBV29-1
abundance: -
CDR3aa: SVAWGSNYGYT

v_gene: TRBV5-1
abundance: -
CDR3aa: ASSSPELRTGANEKLF

v_gene: TRBV5-3
abundance: once
CDR3aa: ARSLGLAGDKFGELF

v_gene: TRBV29-1
abundance: -
CDR3aa: STHRGLNTEAF

v_gene: TRBV5-6
abundance: -
CDR3aa: ASSLDAGVVSETQY

v_gene: TRBV28
abundance: once
CDR3aa: ASLPGQPNKQAF

v_gene: TRBV28
abundance: few
CDR3aa: ASSSPRAANYGYT

v_gene: TRBV5-1
abundance: -
CDR3aa: ASSLGLRYEQY

v_gene: TRBV9
abundance: -
CDR3aa: ASSVVGQMTTDTQY

v_gene: TRBV6-1
abundance: -
CDR3aa: ASSGSTGTRSNQPQH

v_gene: TRBV19
abundance: -
CDR3aa: ASSIVGGRRTDTQY

v_gene: TRBV28
abundance: -
CDR3aa: ASSLLSAGGSQPQH

v_gene: TRBV30
abundance: -
CDR3aa: AWSGGRYKLF

v_gene: TRBV19
abundance: -
CDR3aa: ASSITDTQY

v_gene: TRBV6-1
abundance: -
CDR3aa: ASSVRGGNTEAF

v_gene: TRBV11-2
abundance: -
CDR3aa: ASSSVAGGLPYNEQF

v_gene: TRBV28
abundance: -
CDR3aa: ASSQGRNNYGYT

v_gene: TRBV5-1
abundance: -
CDR3aa: ASRGGPSSYNSPLH

v_gene: TRBV6-6
abundance: once
CDR3aa: ASTAGWNSPLH

v_gene: TRBV7-9
abundance: -
CDR3aa: ASSSQGREAF

v_gene: TRBV6-5
abundance: -
CDR3aa: ASSNRGNTEAF

v_gene: TRBV7-2
abundance: -
CDR3aa: ATGPYGGYEQY

v_gene: TRBV7-2
abundance: -
CDR3aa: ASSSQETQY

v_gene: TRBV5-5
abundance: -
CDR3aa: ASSLILDQPQH

v_gene: TRBV9
abundance: -
CDR3aa: ASSLTSGKHYEQY